Below are 12 T cell receptor beta chains sequenced from a single sample in a study of T cell repertoires in cytomegalovirus infection. From the reads, TCRdb called clonotypes with MiXCR, one entry per CDR3 protein. The sample contains 450,000 to 650,000 distinct CDR3 sequences, 26% of which appear only once. The sample consisted of PBMCs. These receptor sequences come from a human donor in good health (CMV status not recorded). Some clones in this sample may be carry-over from other donors' samples.

The sample holds a few counts of this clonotype. The chain couples TRBV19 to TRBJ2-7; no reliable D call. CDR1 and CDR2 (germline): LNHDA, SQIVND (reference sequence). Trimming removed 5 bases at V and 2 bases at J, with 10 bases between. This CDR3 is built from 13 residues. The CDR3 sequence: CASSAGTPYEQYF. CDR3 in DNA: TGTGCCAGTAGTGCTGGTACCCCCTACGAGCAGTACTTC.

This clonotype occurred once. This chain joins TRBV30 and TRBJ2-1; D not resolved. V was trimmed by 2 bases and J by 5 bases, leaving 10 bases between them. The germline V gene has CDR1 GTSNPN and CDR2 SVGIG (reference sequence). The CDR3 is 13 residues long. CDR3 bases: TGTGCCTGGAGTTCGGGTCTAAACAATGAGCAGTTCTTC. Its translation is CAWSSGLNNEQFF. Full variable domain (outside the CDR3, taken from reference TRBV30 and TRBJ2-1): SQTIHQWPATLVQPVGSPLSLECTVEGTSNPNLYWYRQAAGRGLQLLFYSVGIGQISSEVPQNLSASRPQDRQFILSSKKLLLSDSGFYLCAWSSGLNNEQFFGPGTRLTVL.

In this sample, this clonotype turned up a few times. The genes are TRBV6-4 and TRBJ2-7; D perhaps matches TRBD2 (5 bases). The V end was cut by 0 bases, the J end by 5 bases, with 17 bases between. Germline V gene sequence: CDR1 MRHNA, CDR2 SNTAGT. The length of the CDR3 is 16 residues. The CDR3 DNA follows: TGTGCCAGCAGTGACTCGCGGAGGATCGGCGTCAACGAGCAGTACGTC. Translated, it gives CASSDSRRIGVNEQYV.

This clonotype occurred a few times. V usage is TRBV12-5 and J usage is TRBJ1-1, with D possibly being TRBD1 (5 bases). Trimming removed 6 bases from V and 6 bases from J, with 20 bases in between. Looked up from germline, CDR1 is LGHNT and CDR2 is FRNRAP. The CDR3 has 15 amino acids. CDR3 amino acids: CASGRTGVGFSEAFF. In nucleotides, the CDR3 is TGTGCTAGTGGGCGCACGGGGGTGGGGTTCTCTGAAGCTTTCTTT.

This clonotype was detected only a few times. The chain links TRBV2 to TRBJ2-3; TRBD2 might be the D (5 bases). This CDR3 has 14 amino acids. The V gene's germline CDR1 is SNHLY and CDR2 FYNNEI. V was pared by 4 bases and J by 9 bases, with 17 bases between. In DNA form, the CDR3 reads TGTGCCAGCAGTGGAACTAGTAGTTCGTCCACGCAGTATTTT. Translation gives CASSGTSSSSTQYF.

This clonotype was observed at least ten times. The V gene is TRBV7-8, the J gene TRBJ1-6; 11 positions agree with TRBD1. V shed 5 bases, J shed 9 bases, and the junction held 9 bases outside the gene matches. CDR3 length: 16 residues. Germline CDR1 is SGHVS and CDR2 is FQNEAQ. CDR3 sequence (DNA): TGTGCCAGCAGCCTTGTGGGGGGACAGGGGGGTTCACCCCTCCACTTT. This encodes CASSLVGGQGGSPLHF.

This clonotype occurred a few times. The chain has TRBV19 and TRBJ1-5; tentative D call: TRBD1 (5 bases). V dropped 3 bases and J dropped 0 bases, with 12 bases sitting between them. CDR1 and CDR2 from the germline V gene are LNHDA and SQIVND (reference sequence). The CDR3 extends over 16 amino acids. The CDR3 loop is CASSIWGEYSNQPQHF. In DNA, the CDR3 is TGTGCCAGTAGTATCTGGGGCGAATATAGCAATCAGCCCCAGCATTTT.

This clonotype was seen ten or more times. The chain is built from TRBV7-2 and TRBJ2-7, with D uncertain. The germline gives CDR1 SGHTA, CDR2 FQGNSA. This CDR3 contains 14 residues. Between the trimmed V and J ends, which lost 3 bases and 0 bases, there was a span of 9 bases. The CDR3 coding sequence is TGTGCCAGCAGCTTTAGGCGAAGCTCCTACGAGCAGTACTTC. It yields the protein CASSFRRSSYEQYF. The whole variable domain, filled in from reference TRBV7-2 and TRBJ2-7, reads GAGVSQSPSNKVTEKGKDVELRCDPISGHTALYWYRQSLGQGLEFLIYFQGNSAPDKSGLPSDRFSAERTGGSVSTLTIQRTQQEDSAVYLCASSFRRSSYEQYFGPGTRLTVT.

The sample holds many counts of this clonotype. The rearrangement uses TRBV7-8 and TRBJ2-4, with TRBD2 identical over 14 bases. V shed 5 bases, J shed 3 bases, and the junction held 9 bases outside the gene matches. CDR3 length: 18 residues. CDR1 is SGHVS and CDR2 is FQNEAQ in the germline V gene. In DNA, the CDR3 is TGTGCCAGCAGCCTTGGACTAGCGGGAGGAGAGGACAAAAACATTCAGTACTTC. It translates to CASSLGLAGGEDKNIQYF.

Note on this clonotype: The CDR3 does not end in the conserved phenylalanine or tryptophan, so this is likely a read error. J is TRBJ2-1 and V is TRBV6-5, with 7 bases matching TRBD1. The CDR3 extends over 15 amino acids. Per germline, CDR1 MNHEY and CDR2 SVGAGI. The V gene end was trimmed by 5 bases and the J gene end by 2 bases; junction bases not matched to a gene: 6. CDR3 sequence reads: CASSRDRAAYNEQFL. CDR3 nucleotides: TGTGCCAGCAGTAGAGACAGGGCGGCCTACAATGAGCAGTTCCTC.

The genes are TRBV7-2 and TRBJ2-2; 9 bases align to TRBD2. This CDR3 contains 15 residues. CDR1 is SGHTA and CDR2 is FQGNSA in the germline V gene. The V segment lost 9 bases and the J segment 7 bases; nucleotides outside the gene matches: 12. The CDR3 sequence: CASRTGREGLGELFF. In nucleotides, the CDR3 is TGTGCCAGTAGAACCGGGCGGGAGGGCCTCGGGGAGCTGTTTTTT.

CDR3 sequence reads: CASSLEGTGGTNEKLFF. The CDR3 nucleotides read TGTGCCAGCAGTTTAGAAGGGACAGGGGGAACTAATGAAAAACTGTTTTTT. The V and J genes are TRBV12-3 or TRBV12-4 and TRBJ1-4; TRBD1 agrees at 11 bases. CDR3 length: 17 residues. V lost 1 base, J lost 1 base, and 2 bases stayed unmatched.